A selection of T cell receptor beta chains follows, all from one sample in a study of blood T cell repertoires in COVID-19. The method was immunoSEQ multiplex PCR; TCRdb's version includes in-frame clones alone and lacks a portion of them. In the table there are 60,000 to 70,000 clones, 88% of which are singletons. Sequenced input: peripheral blood. The receptors stem from a woman aged 80 or over with active COVID-19. Each CDR3 is given with its conserved first and last residue. The D gene is left open where the match is weak. A clone size is listed for some rows: how often the clone was seen (once, few, many), or a class if it is expanded.

CDR3 DNA,CDR3 protein,V gene,clone size,D gene,J gene
TGTGCCACCCGACAGGGGGATTCACCCCTCCACTTT,CATRQGDSPLHF,TRBV19,-,TRBD1,TRBJ1-6
TGTGCCAGCAGACCTAGCGGGGGGGATGAGGAGACCCAGTACTTC,CASRPSGGDEETQYF,TRBV5-4,-,TRBD2,TRBJ2-5
TGTGCCAGCAGCGCGGGGACTTATTACAATGAGCAGTTCTTC,CASSAGTYYNEQFF,TRBV11-1,-,-,TRBJ2-1
TGTGCCAGCAGTCCAGATGAGGGCTGGGATGGCTACACCTTC,CASSPDEGWDGYTF,TRBV5-6,few,-,TRBJ1-2
TGTGCCAGCTCACTTCGGGACAGCCAAGAGACCCAGTACTTC,CASSLRDSQETQYF,TRBV18,-,TRBD1,TRBJ2-5
TGTGCCAGCAGTCCGGGGGGGCCAGAGACCCAGTACTTC,CASSPGGPETQYF,TRBV6-5,once,TRBD2,TRBJ2-5
TGTGCCAGCAGCGTCGGGACAGGGTCTGCGGAGACCCAGTACTTC,CASSVGTGSAETQYF,TRBV9,-,TRBD1,TRBJ2-5
TGTGCCAGCAGCGACCGAGGGCGGGGCTCTGGAAACACCATATATTTT,CASSDRGRGSGNTIYF,TRBV7-2,-,-,TRBJ1-3
TGTGCCAGCAGTCGACAGGCGGGGGAACACTACGAGCAGTACTTC,CASSRQAGEHYEQYF,TRBV7-2,-,-,TRBJ2-7
TGTGCCAGCAAAGGTCTAGCGGGGGGTCGAAACACCGGGGAGCTGTTTTTT,CASKGLAGGRNTGELFF,TRBV2,-,TRBD2,TRBJ2-2
TGTGCCAGCAGCTTGGAGGGTTATGGCTACACCTTC,CASSLEGYGYTF,TRBV7-2,-,-,TRBJ1-2
TGCGCCAGCAGCTACGGGACTAGCGGGACCGGGGCAGATACGCAGTATTTT,CASSYGTSGTGADTQYF,TRBV5-1,once,TRBD2,TRBJ2-3
TGTGCCAGCAGTTTGAGGGACTCCGTCGAGCAGTACTTC,CASSLRDSVEQYF,TRBV27,few,-,TRBJ2-7
TGTGCCAGCAGTGAGCCCCCGGGGCCCCAGCATTTT,CASSEPPGPQHF,TRBV6-1,-,-,TRBJ1-5
TGCGCCAGCAGCCAGGAGACAGGGGTGAACGGGGAGCTGTTTTTT,CASSQETGVNGELFF,TRBV4-3,-,TRBD1,TRBJ2-2
TGTGCCAGCAGCTTTGGAGGGGGCGTCTACGAGCAGTACTTC,CASSFGGGVYEQYF,TRBV5-4,-,-,TRBJ2-7
TGTGCCAGCAGTCCCTCCCCCGGCGGGGGGGCTATGTACAATGAGCAGTTCTTC,CASSPSPGGGAMYNEQFF,TRBV28,-,TRBD2,TRBJ2-1
TGTGCCAGCAGTGCCGACAGGGTAATAGCCTATGGCTACACCTTC,CASSADRVIAYGYTF,TRBV28,once,TRBD1,TRBJ1-2
TGTGCCAGCAGTTCGACAGCGCCTGATAACTCTGGAAACACCATATATTTT,CASSSTAPDNSGNTIYF,TRBV28,-,-,TRBJ1-3
TGTGCCAGCAGCTTCGGGACTAGCGGGGGGAATGAGCAGTTCTTC,CASSFGTSGGNEQFF,TRBV11-2,-,TRBD2,TRBJ2-1
TGCGCCAGCAGCTATTCTCCGACAGGGGGCTCCCAAGAGACCCAGTACTTC,CASSYSPTGGSQETQYF,TRBV5-1,-,TRBD1,TRBJ2-5
TGTGCCAGCAGCTTGGCCCTTGAGGGGGTTAAGGACGGGGAGCTGTTTTTT,CASSLALEGVKDGELFF,TRBV5-6,-,-,TRBJ2-2
TGTGCCAGCAGCTCCCTTTCCAGGGTGGGTGGCTACACCTTC,CASSSLSRVGGYTF,TRBV7-2,-,-,TRBJ1-2
TGTGCCAGCAGTTTTGGGTCAGGGAACACCATATATTTT,CASSFGSGNTIYF,TRBV28,-,-,TRBJ1-3